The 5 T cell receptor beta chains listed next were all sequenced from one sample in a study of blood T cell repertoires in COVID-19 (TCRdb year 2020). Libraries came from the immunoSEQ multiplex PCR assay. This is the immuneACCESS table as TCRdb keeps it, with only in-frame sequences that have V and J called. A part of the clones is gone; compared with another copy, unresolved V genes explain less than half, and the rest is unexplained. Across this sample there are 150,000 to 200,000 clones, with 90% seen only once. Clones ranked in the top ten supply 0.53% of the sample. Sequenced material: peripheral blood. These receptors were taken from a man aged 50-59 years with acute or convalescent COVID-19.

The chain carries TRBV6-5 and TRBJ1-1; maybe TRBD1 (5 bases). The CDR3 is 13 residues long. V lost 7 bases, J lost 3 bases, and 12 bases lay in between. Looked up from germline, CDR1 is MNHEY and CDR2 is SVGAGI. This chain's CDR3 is CASNGAWHTEAFF. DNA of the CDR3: TGTGCCAGCAATGGGGCGTGGCACACTGAAGCTTTCTTT.

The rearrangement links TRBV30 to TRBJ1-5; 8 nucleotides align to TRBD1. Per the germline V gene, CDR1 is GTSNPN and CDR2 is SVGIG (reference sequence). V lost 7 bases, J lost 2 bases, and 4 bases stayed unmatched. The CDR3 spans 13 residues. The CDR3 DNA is TGTGCCTCGAGGGGACAGGGCAATCAGCCCCAGCATTTT. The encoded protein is CASRGQGNQPQHF.

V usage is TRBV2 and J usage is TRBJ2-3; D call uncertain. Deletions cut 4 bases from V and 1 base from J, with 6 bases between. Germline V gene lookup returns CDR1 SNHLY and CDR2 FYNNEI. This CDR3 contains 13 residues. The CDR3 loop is CASSGGRTDTQYF. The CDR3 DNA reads TGTGCCAGCAGTGGTGGCCGCACAGATACGCAGTATTTT. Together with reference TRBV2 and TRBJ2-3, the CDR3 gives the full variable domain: EPEVTQTPSHQVTQMGQEVILRCVPISNHLYFYWYRQILGQKVEFLVSFYNNEISEKSEIFDDQFSVERPDGSNFTLKIRSTKLEDSAMYFCASSGGRTDTQYFGPGTRLTVL.

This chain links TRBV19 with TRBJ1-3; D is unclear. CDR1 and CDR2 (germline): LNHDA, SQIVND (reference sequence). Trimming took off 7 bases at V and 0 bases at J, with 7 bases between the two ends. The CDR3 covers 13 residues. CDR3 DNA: TGTGCCAGTATCCATCACTCTGGAAACACCATATATTTT. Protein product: CASIHHSGNTIYF.

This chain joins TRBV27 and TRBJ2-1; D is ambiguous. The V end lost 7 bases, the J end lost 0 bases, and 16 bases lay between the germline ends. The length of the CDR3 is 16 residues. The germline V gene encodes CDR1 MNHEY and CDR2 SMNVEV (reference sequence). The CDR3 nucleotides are TGTGCCAGCATGGTCCCGAGCTCGAGCTCCTACAATGAGCAGTTCTTC. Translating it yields CASMVPSSSSYNEQFF.